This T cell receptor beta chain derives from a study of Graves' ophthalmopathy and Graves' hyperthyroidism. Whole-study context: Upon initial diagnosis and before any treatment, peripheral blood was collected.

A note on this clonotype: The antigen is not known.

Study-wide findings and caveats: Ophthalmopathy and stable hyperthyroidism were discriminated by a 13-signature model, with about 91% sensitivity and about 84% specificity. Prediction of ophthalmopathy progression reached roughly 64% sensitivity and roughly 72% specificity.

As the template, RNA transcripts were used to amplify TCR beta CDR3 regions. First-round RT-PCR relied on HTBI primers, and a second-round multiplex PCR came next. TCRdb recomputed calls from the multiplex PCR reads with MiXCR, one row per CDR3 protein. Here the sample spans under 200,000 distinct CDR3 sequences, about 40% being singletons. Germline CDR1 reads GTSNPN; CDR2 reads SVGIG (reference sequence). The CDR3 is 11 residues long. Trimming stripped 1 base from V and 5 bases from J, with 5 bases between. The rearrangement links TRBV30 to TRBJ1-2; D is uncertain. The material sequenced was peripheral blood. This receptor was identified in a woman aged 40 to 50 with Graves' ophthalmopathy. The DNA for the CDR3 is TGTGCCTGGAGTGGGGGATATGGCTACACCTTC. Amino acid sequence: CAWSGGYGYTF.